This TCR beta chain came from a study of blood T cell repertoires in COVID-19. The ends were cut back, 3 bases at V and 6 bases at J, with 12 bases in the middle. This CDR3 region has 14 residues. The germline V gene has CDR1 SGHAT and CDR2 FQNNGV. Clones were sequenced by immunoSEQ multiplex PCR, and TCRdb holds only the in-frame ones, with some missing. This table holds over 200,000 clones, 80% to 90% found once. Sequenced sample: peripheral blood. This receptor was obtained from a man in his thirties or forties with COVID-19, enrolled during active disease. The rearrangement uses TRBV11-2 and TRBJ1-5; D not resolved. CDR3 DNA sequence: TGTGCCAGCAGCTTGAGCCAGGAGGGTCAGCCCCAGCATTTT. The encoded protein is CASSLSQEGQPQHF.